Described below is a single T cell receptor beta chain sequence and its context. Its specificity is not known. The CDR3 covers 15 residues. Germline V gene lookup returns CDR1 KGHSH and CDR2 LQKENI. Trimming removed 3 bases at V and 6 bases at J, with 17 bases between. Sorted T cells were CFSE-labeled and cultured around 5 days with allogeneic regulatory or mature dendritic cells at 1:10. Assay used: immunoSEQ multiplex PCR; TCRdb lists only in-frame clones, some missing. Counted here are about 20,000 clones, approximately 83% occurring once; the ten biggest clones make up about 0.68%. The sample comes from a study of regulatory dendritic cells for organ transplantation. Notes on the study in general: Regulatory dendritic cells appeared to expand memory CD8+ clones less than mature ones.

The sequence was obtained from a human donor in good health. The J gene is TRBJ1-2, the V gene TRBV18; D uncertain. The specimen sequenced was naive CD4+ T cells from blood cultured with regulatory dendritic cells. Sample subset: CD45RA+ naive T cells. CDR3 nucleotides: TGTGCCAGCTCACCCCCCACAGCCGGACTTCATGGCTACACCTTC. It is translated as CASSPPTAGLHGYTF.